The 2 T cell receptor beta chains in this list originate from one sample, sequenced in a study of T cell changes during pregnancy in multiple sclerosis. Sequenced by immunoSEQ multiplex PCR; TCRdb stores in-frame clones only, minus some. The profile covers fewer than 55,000 clones, with almost 95% appearing a single time and about 0.99% taken by the ten largest. The sequenced sample was peripheral blood, obtained after pregnancy. The receptor set was obtained from a female donor with multiple sclerosis, enrolled in a pregnancy study.

DNA of the CDR3: TGTGCCAGTAGTATCGGACAGGGGCCGATGAGGCAGTATTTT. As protein: CASSIGQGPMRQYF. The chain joins TRBV19 to TRBJ2-3; the match to TRBD1 covers 9 bases. CDR1 LNHDA and CDR2 SQIVND come from the germline V gene (reference sequence). V trimming: 3 bases; J trimming: 11 bases; junction bases outside the gene matches: 9. The CDR3 extends over 14 amino acids. The full variable domain, completed using reference TRBV19 and TRBJ2-3, is DGGITQSPKYLFRKEGQNVTLSCEQNLNHDAMYWYRQDPGQGLRLIYYSQIVNDFQKGDIAEGYSVSREKKESFPLTVTSAQKNPTAFYLCASSIGQGPMRQYFGPGTRLTVL.

This clone was counted between two and nine times. J is TRBJ1-2 and V is TRBV11-2, with 8 bases that match TRBD1. V was pared by 8 bases and J by 4 bases, with 3 bases of the junction left unmatched. CDR1 and CDR2 (germline): SGHAT, FQNNGV. This CDR3 is 12 amino acids long. CDR3 in amino acids: CASGQGLYGYTF. The CDR3 coding sequence is TGTGCCAGCGGACAGGGTCTCTATGGCTACACCTTC.